The 22 T cell receptor beta chains presented below share a single source sample, sequenced in a study of cytomegalovirus exposure and HLA in healthy donors. The PCR employed 60 Vbeta primers together with 13 Jbeta primers. The table came from immunoSEQ multiplex PCR; TCRdb's copy has only in-frame clones and leaves some out. The sample shows about 140,000 clones, around 70% of them seen only once. The sample comprised PBMCs. The source of these receptors is a woman aged 25 to 45 in good health and CMV-seronegative.

The chain has TRBV6-1 and TRBJ1-4; TRBD1 matches at 9 bases. The CDR3 extends over 14 amino acids. With V trimmed by 4 bases and J by 8 bases, 5 bases remained unmatched. The germline gives CDR1 MNHNS, CDR2 SASEGT. Written as DNA, the CDR3 is TGTGCCAGCAGTGTTGGACAGGGGCCAGAAAAACTGTTTTTT. This encodes CASSVGQGPEKLFF.

V and J are TRBV28 and TRBJ2-5; TRBD1 is a possible D gene (5 bases). This CDR3 is built from 14 residues. V lost 6 bases to trimming and J lost 2 bases, with 13 bases between them. CDR1 is MDHEN and CDR2 is SYDVKM in the germline V gene. In DNA, the CDR3 is TGTGCCAGCAGCCGGACATTGGGGCAAGAGACCCAGTACTTC. Protein product: CASSRTLGQETQYF.

The chain recombines TRBV6-5 with TRBJ2-1, with 10 bases lining up with TRBD2. This CDR3 has 15 residues. CDR1 and CDR2 (germline): MNHEY, SVGAGI. V gave up 5 bases and J gave up 9 bases; unmatched junction bases: 10. CDR3: CASSARIAGGSEQFF. As DNA, the CDR3 is TGTGCCAGCAGTGCCCGGATAGCGGGGGGCAGTGAGCAGTTCTTC.

V is TRBV19 and J is TRBJ1-4, with 7 bases aligning to TRBD1. From germline, CDR1 is LNHDA and CDR2 SQIVND (reference sequence). V dropped 6 bases and J dropped 13; count of bases not matched to a gene: 23. CDR3 size: 17 residues. CDR3 amino acids: CASRPSPGTAFVSGLFF. The CDR3 region has the DNA TGTGCCAGTAGACCGTCTCCCGGGACAGCTTTCGTTAGTGGACTGTTTTTT.

The genes are TRBV2 and TRBJ2-5; no reliable D call. CDR3 size: 13 residues. Germline V gene lookup returns CDR1 SNHLY and CDR2 FYNNEI. V was clipped by 7 bases and J by 5 bases, with 14 bases between them. CDR3 bases: TGTGCCAGCAACCTCGACACAGTGGAGACCCAGTACTTC. Its protein is CASNLDTVETQYF.

Only one count was recorded for this clone. This chain links TRBV27 with TRBJ2-2; 11 nucleotides line up with TRBD1. The germline gives CDR1 MNHEY, CDR2 SMNVEV (reference sequence). The V and J ends lost 4 bases and 5 bases, in that order; junction bases with no gene match: 6. The CDR3 spans 16 residues. CDR3 nucleotides: TGTGCCAGCAGTTCGGGACAGGGGGTTGTGACCGGGGAGCTGTTTTTT. Its protein is CASSSGQGVVTGELFF.

The chain is built from TRBV28 and TRBJ2-7; TRBD1 might be the D (6 bases). Germline V gene lookup returns CDR1 MDHEN and CDR2 SYDVKM. The CDR3 length is 14 residues. V was clipped by 5 bases and J by 6 bases, with 17 bases between them. In DNA form, the CDR3 reads TGTGCCAGCAGTCCCTACAGGGAGAGATGCGAGCAGTACTTC. It yields the protein CASSPYRERCEQYF. Full variable domain (remainder filled in from reference TRBV28 and TRBJ2-7): DVKVTQSSRYLVKRTGEKVFLECVQDMDHENMFWYRQDPGLGLRLIYFSYDVKMKEKGDIPEGYSVSREKKERFSLILESASTNQTSMYLCASSPYRERCEQYFGPGTRLTVT.

V is TRBV11-2 and J is TRBJ2-3; a possible D gene is TRBD2 (6 bases). Germline CDR1 and CDR2: SGHAT and FQNNGV. The CDR3 covers 13 residues. The CDR3: CADRGGGTDTQYF. The CDR3 region has the DNA TGTGCTGATCGAGGAGGGGGCACAGATACGCAGTATTTT.

The chain couples TRBV6-5 to TRBJ1-1; D is perhaps TRBD1 (6 bases). Trimming took off 0 bases at V and 1 base at J, with 12 bases between the two ends. CDR3 size: 16 residues. The germline CDR1 and CDR2 sequences are MNHEY and SVGAGI. The CDR3 here is CASSYSWTVSNTEAFF. CDR3 bases: TGTGCCAGCAGTTACTCTTGGACAGTATCGAACACTGAAGCTTTCTTT.

The rearrangement uses TRBV28 and TRBJ1-3; the D is unclear. CDR3 size: 11 residues. CDR1 and CDR2 (germline): MDHEN, SYDVKM. The ends were cut back, 2 bases at V and 14 bases at J, with 10 bases in the middle. CDR3 sequence reads: CASSLNGRVYF. CDR3 nucleotides: TGTGCCAGCAGTTTAAACGGGCGGGTATATTTT.

CDR3 in DNA: TGTGCCAGCAGCCCTCCGGGACAGCCCTATGGCTACACCTTC. Amino acid sequence: CASSPPGQPYGYTF. The rearrangement uses TRBV9 and TRBJ1-2, with 7 bases fitting TRBD1. From germline, CDR1 is SGDLS and CDR2 YYNGEE. Germline trimming cut 4 bases from V and 4 bases from J; bases unmatched to any gene: 7. The CDR3 contains 14 residues.

As to this clone: The junction does not match germline at one end; this may be a read error. The chain combines TRBV6-5 with TRBJ2-2; a weak D match, TRBD2 (5 bases). Germline V gene lookup returns CDR1 MNHEY and CDR2 SVGAGI. The CDR3 runs to 12 residues. CDR3 nucleotides: TGTGCCAGCAGTAGAATTACCGGGGAGCTGCTTTTT. Protein product: CASSRITGELLF.

The rearrangement uses TRBV10-1 and TRBJ1-2; 8 bases are shared with TRBD1. The trim removed 4 bases at V and 3 bases at J, leaving 10 bases unmatched. From germline, CDR1 is WNHNN and CDR2 SYGVQD (reference sequence). The CDR3 runs to 16 residues. In nucleotides, the CDR3 is TGCGCCAGCAGTGGTTCGGACAGGGAAATATACTATGGCTACACCTTC. Translation gives CASSGSDREIYYGYTF.

V and J are TRBV10-3 and TRBJ2-5, with D perhaps TRBD1 (6 bases). CDR1 and CDR2 from the germline V gene are ENHRY and SYGVKD. Trimming pared 10 bases from V and 1 base from J, leaving 13 bases between. This CDR3 is 13 amino acids long. Here the CDR3 reads CATQRTAQETQYF. Written as DNA, the CDR3 is TGTGCCACCCAGAGGACAGCCCAAGAGACCCAGTACTTC.

V is TRBV2 and J is TRBJ1-6, with no clear D. Trimming took 3 bases from V and 9 from J, leaving 15 bases between them. Germline V gene lookup returns CDR1 SNHLY and CDR2 FYNNEI. The CDR3 spans 15 residues. CDR3 in amino acids: CASSEETSVGSPLHF. The CDR3 DNA sequence: TGTGCCAGCAGTGAGGAGACCTCGGTGGGTTCACCCCTCCACTTT.

The chain uses TRBV7-8 and TRBJ2-1; 7 nucleotides match TRBD1. CDR1 SGHVS and CDR2 FQNEAQ come from the germline V gene. This CDR3 contains 15 residues. V was pared by 5 bases and J by 3 bases, with 7 bases of the junction left unmatched. CDR3 bases: TGTGCCAGCAGCAACCGGGACAGCGGCTACAATGAGCAGTTCTTC. Translation gives CASSNRDSGYNEQFF.

This chain connects TRBV5-1 to TRBJ2-7; 10 bases line up with TRBD1. Trimming cost V 4 bases and J 2 bases; bases outside gene matches: 6. The V gene's germline CDR1 is SGHRS and CDR2 YFSETQ. This CDR3 has 15 amino acids. CDR3 sequence: CASSPQGQGTYEQYF. CDR3 DNA sequence: TGCGCCAGCAGCCCTCAGGGACAGGGGACCTACGAGCAGTACTTC. The entire variable domain, with the rest obtained from reference TRBV5-1 and TRBJ2-7, is as follows: KAGVTQTPRYLIKTRGQQVTLSCSPISGHRSVSWYQQTPGQGLQFLFEYFSETQRNKGNFPGRFSGRQFSNSRSEMNVSTLELGDSALYLCASSPQGQGTYEQYFGPGTRLTVT.

The chain combines TRBV7-9 with TRBJ1-4; D unclear. TRBJ2-2 explains the end of the DNA better; the J call may be wrong. The CDR3 is 12 residues long. Germline loops: CDR1 SEHNR, CDR2 FQNEAQ (reference sequence). DNA of the CDR3: TGTGCCAGCAGCTTCCAGACAGGGGAGCTGTTTTTT. This translates into CASSFQTGELFF.

The rearrangement uses TRBV18 and TRBJ2-5; 9 bases match TRBD1. Germline-derived CDR1 and CDR2 are KGHSH and LQKENI. J lost 4 bases, V lost 6 bases, and 6 bases had no gene match. The CDR3 has 14 residues. The CDR3 reads CASSREGQGETQYF. The CDR3 DNA follows: TGTGCCAGCTCCCGTGAGGGACAGGGAGAGACCCAGTACTTC.

The V gene is TRBV11-2, the J gene TRBJ2-2, with D tentatively TRBD1 (6 bases). V was shortened by 5 bases and J by 5 bases, with 9 bases between the two germline ends. CDR3 length: 13 residues. Germline CDR1 reads SGHAT; CDR2 reads FQNNGV. The CDR3 here is CASSVGTTGELFF. The CDR3 DNA follows: TGTGCCAGCAGCGTAGGGACAACCGGGGAGCTGTTTTTT. The full variable domain, its missing parts supplied by reference TRBV11-2 and TRBJ2-2, is EAGVAQSPRYKIIEKRQSVAFWCNPISGHATLYWYQQILGQGPKLLIQFQNNGVVDDSQLPKDRFSAERLKGVDSTLKIQPAKLEDSAVYLCASSVGTTGELFFGEGSRLTVL.

This chain joins TRBV15 and TRBJ1-1, with a tentative D call TRBD1 (5 bases). The V end was cut by 3 bases, the J end by 5 bases, with 10 bases between. The CDR3 is made up of 13 amino acids. Germline V gene data show CDR1 as LNHNV and CDR2 as YYDKDF (reference sequence). The CDR3 DNA sequence: TGTGCCACCAGCAGCCTACGGGGGACTGAAGCTTTCTTT. Encoded protein: CATSSLRGTEAFF.

As DNA, the CDR3 is TGTGCCAGCAGTAACCAGGGATATGGCTACACCTTC. Encoded protein: CASSNQGYGYTF. The rearrangement uses TRBV6-6 and TRBJ1-2, with D maybe TRBD1 (5 bases). Trimming left V 5 bases short and J 5 bases short, with 9 bases between. Germline-derived CDR1 and CDR2 are MNHNY and SVGAGI (reference sequence). The CDR3 spans 12 residues.